The source of this T cell receptor (beta chain) is a study of CD8+ T cells in alopecia areata listed by TCRdb under 2018. In terms of the full investigation: Treated patients were enrolled in an open-label pilot trial of oral tofacitinib, 5 to 10 mg twice daily, for moderate-to-severe alopecia areata. Biopsies were taken from tofacitinib-treated patients at baseline and at 4 and 24 weeks of treatment, and a later scalp biopsy was taken in several of the tofacitinib-treated patients. Patients received tofacitinib for 6 to 18 months and were then followed off drug for 6 months to check for delayed response and recurrence. The RNA source kit depended on sample type: the PAXgene miRNA kit for fixed scalp, the miRNeasy kit for PBMCs, and the RNeasy kit for mouse skin. To study T cell clonal expansion in alopecia areata, the researchers applied high-throughput TCRbeta sequencing to both the C3H/HeJ mouse model and human patients. In humans, TCRbeta sequencing was performed on scalp tissue and on sorted CD4+ and CD8+ peripheral blood T cells from healthy controls and from patients with patchy or totalis/universalis alopecia areata. Amplification of TCRbeta CDR3 regions was done by immunoSEQ multiplex PCR using 35 Vbeta forward primers and 13 Jbeta reverse primers. In treated patients, disease severity was measured using the SALT score, which gives the percentage of scalp surface area affected. Clonality in the scalp was compared among normal scalp (n=4), patchy alopecia areata scalp (n=8), and alopecia totalis/universalis scalp (n=8).

A word on this clone: Its antigen is not yet known. The input lacks base qualities; no much larger clone sits a single base away.

Libraries were made using the immunoSEQ multiplex PCR assay. RNA was extracted from all samples and reverse transcribed into cDNA as template for TCR sequencing. First-strand cDNA was synthesized using SuperScript III with a 2:1 mix of oligo-dT and random hexamers. Amplification bias was assessed with a synthetic immune receptor repertoire, and residual bias was removed computationally. The published analysis was carried out like this. Raw reads were preprocessed to remove errors, and CDR3 was defined according to IMGT conventions as the region from the conserved cysteine to phenylalanine. To get clonality, Shannon entropy was normalized by log2 of the number of productive unique TCRs and the result was subtracted from 1. Whether scalp clones were CD4 or CD8 was inferred by matching scalp TCRbeta sequences against CD4 and CD8 repertoires sorted from blood. TCRdb's version of the immuneACCESS table is confined to in-frame rearrangements and falls short of the full clone set. An unresolved V gene accounts for under half of the shortfall where checked; the remainder is of unknown origin. D and trimming come from the DNA, and the V and J calls and clone size come from that table. The sample data list fewer than 200,000 clones, and under 60% of these were observed just once. The biggest ten clones account for around 13% of the sample.

Summary of the overall study and its limitations: The treated cohort was small, with a single nonresponder, so links between baseline CD8+ expansion and response need larger studies. Tofacitinib significantly lowered scalp clonality and the number of expanded CD8+ clones among the top 100 scalp clones. TCR sequences shared between patients were less clear than in mice, possibly partly because of HLA diversity in the patient population. Unlike mouse skin, which is dominated by gammadelta T cells, normal human skin has resident alphabeta T cells that are also sequenced, and this complicates analysis of the scalp TCR repertoire. Lesional scalp, especially in alopecia totalis/universalis, showed higher clonality and more expanded CD8+ clones than normal scalp, suggesting antigenic drive. Many expanded lesional clones persisted in scalp and blood during tofacitinib treatment, which may partly explain relapse after stopping treatment.

From the cysteine up to the phenylalanine, the CDR3 has a length of 16 residues. The sequence is cut down to CDR3 DNA, 48 bases in frame from base 1. The junction shows trimming of 2 bases on V and 0 bases on J, plus 10 bases between the germline ends. Taken from the germline V gene, the CDR1 and CDR2 loops are ENHRY and SYGVKD. The time point label here, explained by the study, means: roughly 24 weeks on oral tofacitinib. The sample's treatment or condition label is to be understood as: oral pan-JAK inhibitor, 5-10 mg twice daily. Peripheral blood and lesional scalp punch biopsies were obtained from patients with alopecia areata. PBMCs were separated by density centrifugation and stained for CD3, CD4 and CD8, after which CD4+ and CD8+ T cells were sorted on a FACSAria.

The sequence joins TRBV10-3 to TRBJ1-4, with the D gene not confidently named. The sample was CD8+ T cells sorted from blood, taken at week 24, from a patient treated with tofacitinib. This TCR came from a human donor with alopecia areata. The nucleotides read TGTGCCATCAGTGAGACCGACATAGCAACTAATGAAAAACTGTTTTTT. Translated, it gives CAISETDIATNEKLFF.